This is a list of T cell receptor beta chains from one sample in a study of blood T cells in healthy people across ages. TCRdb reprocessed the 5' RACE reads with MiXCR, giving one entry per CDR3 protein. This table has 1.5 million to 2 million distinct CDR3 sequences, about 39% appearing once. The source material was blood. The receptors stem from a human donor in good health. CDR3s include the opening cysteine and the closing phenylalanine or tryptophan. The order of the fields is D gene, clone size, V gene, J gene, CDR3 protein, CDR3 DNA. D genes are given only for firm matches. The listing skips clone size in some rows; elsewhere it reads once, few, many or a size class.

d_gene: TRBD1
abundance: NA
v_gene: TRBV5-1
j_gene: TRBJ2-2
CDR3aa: CASRRDRGVTGELFF
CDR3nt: TGCGCCAGCAGGCGTGACAGGGGGGTCACCGGGGAGCTGTTTTTT

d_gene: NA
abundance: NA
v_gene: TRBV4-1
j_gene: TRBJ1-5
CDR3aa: CASSQVVSLGSNQPQHF
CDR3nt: TGCGCCAGCAGCCAAGTGGTATCCCTGGGGTCCAATCAGCCCCAGCATTTT

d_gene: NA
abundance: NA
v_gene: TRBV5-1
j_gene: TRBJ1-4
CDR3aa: CASSLEGMTNEKLFF
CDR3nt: TGCGCCAGCAGCTTGGAGGGGATGACTAATGAAAAACTGTTTTTT

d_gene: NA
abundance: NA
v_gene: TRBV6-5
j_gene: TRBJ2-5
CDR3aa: CACSYSGDPAGEQYF
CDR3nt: TGTGCCTGCAGTTACTCGGGGGACCCGGCAGGGGAGCAGTACTTC

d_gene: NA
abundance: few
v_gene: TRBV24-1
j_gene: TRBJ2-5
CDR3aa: CATSESDYQETQYF
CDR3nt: TGTGCCACCAGTGAGTCCGACTACCAAGAGACCCAGTACTTC

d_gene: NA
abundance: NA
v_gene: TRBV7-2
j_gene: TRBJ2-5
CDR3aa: CASSPLVYRAETQYF
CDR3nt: TGTGCCAGCAGCCCCTTAGTCTACAGGGCAGAGACCCAGTACTTC

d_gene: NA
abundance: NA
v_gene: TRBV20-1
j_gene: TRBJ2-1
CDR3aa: CSALLRVASSYNEQFF
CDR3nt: TGCAGTGCTCTTCTTAGGGTTGCGAGCTCCTACAATGAGCAGTTCTTC

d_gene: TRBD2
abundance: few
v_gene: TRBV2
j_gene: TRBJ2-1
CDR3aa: CASNPQRGLYNEQFF
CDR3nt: TGTGCCAGCAATCCTCAGCGGGGGCTTTACAATGAGCAGTTCTTC

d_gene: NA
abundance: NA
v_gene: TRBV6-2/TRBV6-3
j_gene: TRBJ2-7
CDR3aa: CASSYSIAEQYF
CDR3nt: TGTGCCAGCAGTTACTCGATAGCAGAGCAGTACTTC

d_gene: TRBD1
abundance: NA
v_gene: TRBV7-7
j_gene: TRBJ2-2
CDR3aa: CASTQGPGQGGTGELFF
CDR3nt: TGTGCTAGCACCCAGGGACCGGGACAGGGCGGCACCGGGGAGCTGTTTTTT

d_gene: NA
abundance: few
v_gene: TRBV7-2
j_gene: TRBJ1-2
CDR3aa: CASSLDSTDYGYTF
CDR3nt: TGTGCCAGCAGCTTAGACAGCACCGACTATGGCTACACCTTC

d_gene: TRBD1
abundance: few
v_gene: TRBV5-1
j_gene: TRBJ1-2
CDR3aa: CASRTGGSIDYGYTF
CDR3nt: TGCGCCAGCAGGACAGGGGGCTCCATCGACTATGGCTACACCTTC

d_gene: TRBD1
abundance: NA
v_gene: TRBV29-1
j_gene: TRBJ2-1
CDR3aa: CSARPGQGSSYNEQFF
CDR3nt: TGCAGCGCCCGACCAGGACAGGGGAGCTCCTACAATGAGCAGTTCTTC

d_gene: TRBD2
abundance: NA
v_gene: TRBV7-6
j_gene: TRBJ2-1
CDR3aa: CASSLNLPGLRGSGEQFF
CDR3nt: TGTGCCAGCAGCTTAAACCTCCCCGGGCTGCGGGGGAGTGGTGAGCAGTTCTTC

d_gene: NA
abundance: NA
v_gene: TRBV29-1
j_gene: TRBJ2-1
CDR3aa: CSVERPGAYNEQFF
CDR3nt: TGCAGCGTTGAGCGACCGGGGGCCTACAATGAGCAGTTCTTC

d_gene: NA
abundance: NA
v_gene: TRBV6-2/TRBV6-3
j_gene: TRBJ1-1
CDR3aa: CASSYSYPGGLNTEAFF
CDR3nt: TGTGCCAGCAGTTACTCTTATCCAGGAGGACTGAACACTGAAGCTTTCTTT

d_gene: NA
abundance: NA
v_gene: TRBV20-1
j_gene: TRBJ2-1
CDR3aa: CSSPRRVSYNEQFF
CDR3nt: TGCAGTTCCCCGCGGCGGGTCTCCTACAATGAGCAGTTCTTC

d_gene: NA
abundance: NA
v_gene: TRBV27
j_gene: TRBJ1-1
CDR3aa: CASSSHYTMNTEAFF
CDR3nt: TGTGCCAGCAGTTCCCATTACACAATGAACACTGAAGCTTTCTTT

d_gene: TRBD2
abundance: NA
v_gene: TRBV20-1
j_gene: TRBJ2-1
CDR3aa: CSAHRSGLVNEQFF
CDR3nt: TGCAGTGCTCACCGGAGCGGACTAGTCAATGAGCAGTTCTTC